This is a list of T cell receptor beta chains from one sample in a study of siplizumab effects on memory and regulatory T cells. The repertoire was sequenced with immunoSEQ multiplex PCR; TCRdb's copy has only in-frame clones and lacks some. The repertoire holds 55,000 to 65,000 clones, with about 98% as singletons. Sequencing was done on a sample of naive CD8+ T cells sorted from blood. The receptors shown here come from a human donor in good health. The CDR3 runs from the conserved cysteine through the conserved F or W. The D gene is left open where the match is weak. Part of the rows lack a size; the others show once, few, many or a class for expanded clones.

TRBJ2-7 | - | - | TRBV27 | CASSLNPSYEQYF | TGTGCCAGCAGTTTAAATCCCTCCTACGAGCAGTACTTC
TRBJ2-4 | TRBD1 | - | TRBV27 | CASSFRDRELDIQYF | TGTGCCAGCAGTTTTCGGGACAGGGAATTGGACATTCAGTACTTC
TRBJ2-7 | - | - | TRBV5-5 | CASSLSGYEQYF | TGTGCCAGCAGCTTGAGCGGCTACGAGCAGTACTTC
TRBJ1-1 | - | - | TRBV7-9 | CASSPYLGADTEAFF | TGTGCCAGCAGCCCTTACTTGGGGGCGGACACTGAAGCTTTCTTT
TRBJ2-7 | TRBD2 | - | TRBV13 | CASSFAGDGYEQYF | TGTGCCAGCAGCTTCGCGGGAGATGGTTACGAGCAGTACTTC
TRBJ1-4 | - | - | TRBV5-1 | CASSSEGVTNEKLFF | TGCGCCAGCAGCTCGGAGGGGGTAACTAATGAAAAACTGTTTTTT
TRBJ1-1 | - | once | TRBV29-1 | CSVWVGGVSEAFF | TGCAGCGTTTGGGTGGGGGGTGTTTCGGAAGCTTTCTTT
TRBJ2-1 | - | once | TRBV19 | CASRIGSSYNEQFF | TGTGCCAGTAGGATCGGTAGCTCCTACAATGAGCAGTTCTTC
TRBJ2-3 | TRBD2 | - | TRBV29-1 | CSARRLAGKDTQYF | TGCAGCGCCAGGAGACTAGCGGGAAAGGATACGCAGTATTTT
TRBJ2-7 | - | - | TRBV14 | CASSDPYAVEQYF | TGTGCCAGCAGCGATCCATACGCCGTCGAGCAGTACTTC
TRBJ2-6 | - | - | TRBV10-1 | CASPNGDSGANVLTF | TGCGCCAGTCCAAATGGGGACTCTGGGGCCAACGTCCTGACTTTC
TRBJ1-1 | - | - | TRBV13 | CASSLTVNTEAFF | TGTGCCAGCAGCTTGACAGTGAACACTGAAGCTTTCTTT
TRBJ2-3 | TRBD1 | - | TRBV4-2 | CASSPTGSTDTQYF | TGTGCCAGCAGCCCGACAGGGAGCACAGATACGCAGTATTTT
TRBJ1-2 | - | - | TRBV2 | CASRGPLGGYTF | TGTGCCAGCAGGGGACCCTTGGGAGGCTACACCTTC
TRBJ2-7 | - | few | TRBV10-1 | CASSERESPDEQYF | TGCGCCAGCAGTGAACGGGAGTCCCCAGACGAGCAGTACTTC
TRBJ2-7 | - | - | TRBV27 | CASSFLGSDDEQYF | TGTGCCAGCAGTTTTTTGGGATCTGACGACGAGCAGTACTTC
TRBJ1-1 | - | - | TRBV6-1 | CASMGAGYPEAFF | TGTGCCAGCATGGGCGCAGGTTACCCTGAAGCTTTCTTT
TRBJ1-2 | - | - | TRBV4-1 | CASSQVSASVRYGYTF | TGCGCCAGCAGCCAAGTATCCGCTTCGGTGAGATATGGCTACACCTTC
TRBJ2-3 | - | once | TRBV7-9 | CAARGSTDTQYF | TGTGCCGCGCGGGGTAGCACAGATACGCAGTATTTT
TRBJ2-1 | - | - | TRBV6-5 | CASSYSIPYNEQFF | TGTGCCAGCAGTTACTCGATCCCGTACAATGAGCAGTTCTTC
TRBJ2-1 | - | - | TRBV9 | CASSVEGASHEQFF | TGTGCCAGCAGCGTAGAGGGAGCTTCACACGAGCAGTTCTTC
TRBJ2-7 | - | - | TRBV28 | CASSSGYYEQYF | TGTGCCAGCAGTTCAGGGTACTACGAGCAGTACTTC
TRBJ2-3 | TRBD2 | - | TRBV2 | CASSELLAGADTQYF | TGTGCCAGCAGTGAGTTACTAGCGGGAGCAGATACGCAGTATTTT
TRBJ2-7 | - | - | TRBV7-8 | CASSPAGRSSYEQYF | TGTGCCAGCAGCCCTGCGGGACGCAGCTCCTACGAGCAGTACTTC
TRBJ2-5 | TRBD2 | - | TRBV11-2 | CASSSLYGTSEETQYF | TGTGCCAGCAGCTCGCTCTACGGGACTAGTGAAGAGACCCAGTACTTC
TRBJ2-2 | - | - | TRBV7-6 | CASSSEGYTGELFF | TGTGCCAGCAGCTCAGAGGGGTATACCGGGGAGCTGTTTTTT
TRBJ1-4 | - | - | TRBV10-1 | CASSDRTGEKLFF | TGCGCCAGCAGTGATCGGACTGGTGAAAAACTGTTTTTT
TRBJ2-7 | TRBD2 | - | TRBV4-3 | CASSQDTLVAGLSYEQYF | TGCGCCAGCAGCCAAGACACCCTGGTAGCGGGATTATCCTACGAGCAGTACTTC
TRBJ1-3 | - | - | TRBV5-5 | CASSLIWAGGNTIYF | TGTGCCAGCAGCTTGATTTGGGCCGGGGGAAACACCATATATTTT
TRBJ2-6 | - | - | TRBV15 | CATSRDRGAGANVLTF | TGTGCCACCAGCAGAGATCGGGGTGCTGGGGCCAACGTCCTGACTTTC
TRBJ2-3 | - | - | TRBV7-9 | CAGNTGFNTDTQYF | TGTGCCGGTAACACAGGGTTCAACACAGATACGCAGTATTTT
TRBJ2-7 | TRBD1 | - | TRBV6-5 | CASSGIPGQSEEQYF | TGTGCCAGCAGTGGAATACCGGGACAGTCGGAGGAGCAGTACTTC
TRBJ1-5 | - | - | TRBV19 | CASSILNSSNQPQHF | TGTGCCAGTAGTATATTAAACAGTAGCAATCAGCCCCAGCATTTT
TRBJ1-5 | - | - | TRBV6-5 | CASSHDGNSNQPQHF | TGTGCCAGCAGCCATGACGGGAATAGCAATCAGCCCCAGCATTTT
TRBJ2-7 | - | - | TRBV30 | CAWDGTRVAEQYF | TGTGCCTGGGACGGGACAAGGGTGGCCGAGCAGTACTTC
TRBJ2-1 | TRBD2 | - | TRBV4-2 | CASSQAGTNYNEQFF | TGTGCCAGCAGCCAAGCCGGGACTAACTACAATGAGCAGTTCTTC
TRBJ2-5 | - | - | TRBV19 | CASSGTGETQYF | TGTGCCAGTAGTGGAACGGGAGAGACCCAGTACTTC
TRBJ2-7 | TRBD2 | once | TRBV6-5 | CASGPKRDYEQYF | TGTGCCAGCGGGCCTAAGCGGGACTACGAGCAGTACTTC
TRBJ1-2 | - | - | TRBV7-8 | CASSHLTKVVNYGYTF | TGTGCCAGCAGCCACTTAACTAAGGTTGTCAACTATGGCTACACCTTC
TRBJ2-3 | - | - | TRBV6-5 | CASSLGSADTQYF | TGTGCCAGCAGTTTAGGGAGCGCAGATACGCAGTATTTT
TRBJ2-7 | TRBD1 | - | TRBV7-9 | CASSLDQGALYEQYF | TGTGCCAGCAGCTTAGATCAGGGGGCCCTCTACGAGCAGTACTTC